Listed below are T cell receptor beta chains from one sample, sequenced in a study of vaccination and CD4 T cells after COVID-19. TCRdb re-called the PCR reads through MiXCR, storing one row per CDR3 protein. The data hold some 27,000 distinct CDR3 sequences, with around 49% observed a single time. The source material was CD4+ T cells from blood, sampled about 7 months after SARS-CoV-2 vaccination. The receptors stem from a human donor who had recovered from COVID-19. Both conserved end residues are part of each CDR3. A D gene is named only where the DNA matches it firmly. Size tells how often a clone was seen (once, few, many) or the class of an expanded clone, and some rows leave it out.

d_call	clone_size	v_call	j_call	cdr3_nt	cdr3_aa
NA	NA	TRBV6-5	TRBJ2-1	TGTGCCAGCAGTTACCCAAAGACCAAGGTAGATGAGCAGTTCTTC	CASSYPKTKVDEQFF
NA	few	TRBV28	TRBJ2-5	TGTGCCAGCAGTTTACGACAGGGAGGGCAAGAGACCCAGTACTTC	CASSLRQGGQETQYF
NA	NA	TRBV5-4	TRBJ2-1	TGTGCCAGCAGCTTGGCCCTCTCTCCCTCACCCGACAATGAGCAGTTCTTC	CASSLALSPSPDNEQFF
NA	NA	TRBV7-9	TRBJ2-5	TGTGCCAGCAGCGTCGCTGCCGTCGGGACCCAGTACTTC	CASSVAAVGTQYF
NA	NA	TRBV10-3	TRBJ1-1	TGTGCCATCAGTGAGTCATCAGGGAGGAACACTGAAGCTTTCTTT	CAISESSGRNTEAFF
NA	NA	TRBV7-9	TRBJ2-3	TGTGCCAGCTCAGTAAGGGGGGGTTTGCGTGGAGATACGCAGTATTTT	CASSVRGGLRGDTQYF
TRBD1	NA	TRBV27	TRBJ1-6	TGTGCCAGCAGCGAGACAGGGGGCGGCCCACCCCTCCACTTT	CASSETGGGPPLHF
TRBD1	once	TRBV7-6	TRBJ2-7	TGTGCCAGCAGCAAAACAGGGGTCGAGCAGTACTTC	CASSKTGVEQYF
TRBD1	NA	TRBV15	TRBJ1-1	TGTGCCACCAGCACCGGGGACAGCAGGGGAGCTTTCTTT	CATSTGDSRGAFF
TRBD1	few	TRBV6-1	TRBJ2-7	TGTGCCAGCAGTAGGCCGGGACAGGGATCCTACGAGCAGTACTTC	CASSRPGQGSYEQYF
NA	NA	TRBV2	TRBJ2-7	TGTGCCAGCACCAACAGGTTTATGACCTACGAGCAGTACTTC	CASTNRFMTYEQYF
TRBD1	NA	TRBV6-5	TRBJ1-1	TGTGCCAGCAGTTACTCGGACAGGGGCACGGCTGAAGCTTTCTTT	CASSYSDRGTAEAFF
NA	NA	TRBV20-1	TRBJ1-5	TGCAGTGCTAGTAGGGGAAATAGCAATCAGCCCCAGCATTTT	CSASRGNSNQPQHF
TRBD2	NA	TRBV20-1	TRBJ2-2	TGCAGTGCTAGGGACGTAGCGGGGAGGAGAACCGGGGAGCTGTTTTTT	CSARDVAGRRTGELFF
NA	few	TRBV20-1	TRBJ1-5	TGCAGTGCTAGAGTGTATGGGAATCAGCCCCAGCATTTT	CSARVYGNQPQHF
NA	few	TRBV6-1	TRBJ1-5	TGTGCCAGCAGTAGGACCCCCGGAAATCAGCCCCAGCATTTT	CASSRTPGNQPQHF
NA	few	TRBV28	TRBJ2-5	TGTGCCAGCAGTTTATTCGGTGAAGAGACCCAGTACTTC	CASSLFGEETQYF
TRBD2	NA	TRBV5-4	TRBJ2-5	TGTGCCAGCAGCTTGGGACTAGCGGGAACGGAGACCCAGTACTTC	CASSLGLAGTETQYF
NA	NA	TRBV10-3	TRBJ2-7	TGTGCCATCAGTCGGACCTCCGACGCCTACGAGCAGTACTTC	CAISRTSDAYEQYF
NA	NA	TRBV27	TRBJ1-1	TGTGCCAGCAGTTTATCGATTTCCGGGGGCACTGAAGCTTTCTTT	CASSLSISGGTEAFF
NA	NA	TRBV20-1	TRBJ2-7	TGCAGTGGGACGGGAGATGGCTACGAGCAGTACTTC	CSGTGDGYEQYF
NA	NA	TRBV4-1	TRBJ1-5	TGCGCCAGCAGCCAAGATATCGGGGACACGAGATCATGGCCCCAGCATTTT	CASSQDIGDTRSWPQHF
NA	few	TRBV20-1	TRBJ1-1	TGCAGTGCTAGATCCACTTTGAGGGCGAACACTGAAGCTTTCTTT	CSARSTLRANTEAFF
NA	NA	TRBV9	TRBJ2-3	TGTGCCAGCAGCGTAGTACAACGCGGTACGCAGTATTTT	CASSVVQRGTQYF
TRBD2	NA	TRBV19	TRBJ2-7	TGTGCCAGTAGTATGGGACTAGCTAACGAGCAGTACTTC	CASSMGLANEQYF
TRBD1	few	TRBV7-9	TRBJ1-2	TGTGCCAGCAGCCGGACAGGATATGGCTACACCTTC	CASSRTGYGYTF
NA	NA	TRBV5-6	TRBJ2-7	TGTGCCAGCAGCTTGTTTCGCCTAGCGCTATCCTACGAGCAGTACTTC	CASSLFRLALSYEQYF
NA	few	TRBV7-9	TRBJ1-1	TGTGCCAGCAGCTTAACTACAGGGAACACTGAAGCTTTCTTT	CASSLTTGNTEAFF
NA	NA	TRBV7-9	TRBJ1-3	TGTGCCAGCAGCTTAGGGGTTGAGTCGGGAAACACCATATATTTT	CASSLGVESGNTIYF
NA	NA	TRBV7-3	TRBJ2-1	TGTGCCAGCAGCTTAATGGGAGCGCCCTACAATGAGCAGTTCTTC	CASSLMGAPYNEQFF
NA	once	TRBV4-3	TRBJ2-2	TGCGCCAGCAGCCCTCCGGGCACCGGGGAGCTGTTTTTT	CASSPPGTGELFF
NA	NA	TRBV24-1	TRBJ2-3	TGTGCCACCAGTGAAGGGCCGTACACAGATACGCAGTATTTT	CATSEGPYTDTQYF
NA	NA	TRBV30	TRBJ2-7	TGTGCCTGGAGTGGGACTGGTGGGCAGTACTTC	CAWSGTGGQYF
TRBD1	NA	TRBV19	TRBJ1-2	TGTGCCAGTAGTATGGGACAGGGCTACACCTTC	CASSMGQGYTF
TRBD1	NA	TRBV7-9	TRBJ2-7	TGTGCCAGCAGCTTGGACGTTTCCGGACAGGGAGACGAGCAGTACTTC	CASSLDVSGQGDEQYF
TRBD1	NA	TRBV27	TRBJ2-2	TGTGCCAGCAGTTCAGGGACAGGTTCCACCGGGGAGCTGTTTTTT	CASSSGTGSTGELFF
NA	NA	TRBV7-2	TRBJ2-1	TGTGCCAGCAGCTTAGCGGGGGCAGGAGGGAATCAGTTCTTC	CASSLAGAGGNQFF
TRBD1	NA	TRBV7-8	TRBJ1-5	TGTGCCAGCAGCTTGATTTCTCACGGGACAGGGGACCAGCCCCAGCATTTT	CASSLISHGTGDQPQHF
NA	NA	TRBV20-1	TRBJ2-7	TGCAGTGCTAGTACACTACTAGAGGGTTCCCACGAGCAGTACTTC	CSASTLLEGSHEQYF
TRBD2	NA	TRBV7-9	TRBJ2-4	TGTGCCAGCACCATGCTGGGACTAGCGGGAGGCATTCAGTACTTC	CASTMLGLAGGIQYF
NA	NA	TRBV15	TRBJ2-6	TGTGCCACCAGCAGAGGGGGCGACTCTGGGGCCAACGTCCTGACTTTC	CATSRGGDSGANVLTF
TRBD2	few	TRBV7-9	TRBJ2-5	TGTGCCAGCAGCTTTGAGGGACTAGCGGGCAGAGAGACCCAGTACTTC	CASSFEGLAGRETQYF
NA	once	TRBV7-2	TRBJ2-2	TGTGCCAGCAGCTTAGCCGCATGGCTTACTAACACCGGGGAGCTGTTTTTT	CASSLAAWLTNTGELFF
NA	NA	TRBV7-6	TRBJ1-1	TGTGCCAGCAGTCTCGGTAAGAACACTGAAGCTTTCTTT	CASSLGKNTEAFF
TRBD1	few	TRBV6-1	TRBJ2-7	TGTGCCAGCAGTGGCCCGGGACAGGGTCCCATTCCCTACGAGCAGTACTTC	CASSGPGQGPIPYEQYF